This TCR beta chain was obtained from a study of T cell responses to AZD1222 COVID-19 vaccine. Regarding the study as a whole: Only a handful of AZD1222 recipients, roughly 6 in all, had baseline seropositivity. The CD4 TCRs associated with vaccination extended across spike and predominated at 160-218 and 743-854. Nearly half of spike-specific TCRs reportedly target unmutated variant regions. Donors, mostly white British, included more females; clonal diversity was possibly underestimated.

This CDR3 is built from 16 residues. The germline CDR1 and CDR2 sequences are MDHEN and SYDVKM. V dropped 4 bases and J dropped 5; count of bases not matched to a gene: 10. Profiled with immunoSEQ multiplex PCR; TCRdb holds only in-frame clones, not every one. This sample has fewer than 130,000 clones, with around 90% found just once. Notes on this clone: Its specificity is unknown.

This specimen consisted of peripheral blood, obtained 28 days after the second AZD1222 dose. The sequence came from an adult who received the AZD1222 COVID-19 vaccine. The V and J genes are TRBV28 and TRBJ2-1, with 8 bases lining up with TRBD1. DNA for the CDR3: TGTGCCAGCAGTTCCAGAATCAGGGGGCATAACAATGAGCAGTTCTTC. It translates to CASSSRIRGHNNEQFF. Full variable domain (remainder filled in from reference TRBV28 and TRBJ2-1): DVKVTQSSRYLVKRTGEKVFLECVQDMDHENMFWYRQDPGLGLRLIYFSYDVKMKEKGDIPEGYSVSREKKERFSLILESASTNQTSMYLCASSSRIRGHNNEQFFGPGTRLTVL.